These 31 T cell receptor beta chains were all obtained from the same sample, sequenced in a study of cytomegalovirus exposure and HLA in healthy donors. TCRdb's copy holds only in-frame clones and misses some; the assay was immunoSEQ multiplex PCR. Seen here are about 200,000 clones, 84% observed once, and the top ten hold around 15%. Sequencing input: PBMCs. These TCRs come from a woman aged 25 to 39 in good health and CMV-seropositive.

The chain has TRBV19 and TRBJ1-3, with a tentative D call TRBD1 (5 bases). The CDR3 spans 16 residues. The germline CDR1 and CDR2 sequences are LNHDA and SQIVND (reference sequence). V was trimmed by 8 bases and J by 0 bases, leaving 17 bases between them. CDR3 region: CASRSGRVNSGNTIYF. The DNA for the CDR3 is TGTGCCAGTCGATCAGGGAGGGTGAACTCTGGAAACACCATATATTTT. The whole variable domain, filled in from reference TRBV19 and TRBJ1-3, reads DGGITQSPKYLFRKEGQNVTLSCEQNLNHDAMYWYRQDPGQGLRLIYYSQIVNDFQKGDIAEGYSVSREKKESFPLTVTSAQKNPTAFYLCASRSGRVNSGNTIYFGEGSWLTVV.

The sample holds a few counts of this clone. The same CDR3 also results from other DNA sequences found in this sample. V gene TRBV5-1 combines with J gene TRBJ2-1; 11 bases map to TRBD2. The V gene end was trimmed by 4 bases and the J gene end by 6 bases; junction bases not matched to a gene: 3. The CDR3 consists of 14 residues. CDR1 SGHRS and CDR2 YFSETQ come from the germline V gene. The CDR3 spells CASSPGTSGNEQFF. In nucleotides, the CDR3 is TGCGCCAGCAGCCCCGGGACTAGCGGCAATGAGCAGTTCTTC.

V is TRBV5-1 and J is TRBJ2-5, with 9 nucleotides matching TRBD2. The CDR3 loop spans 16 amino acids. V shed 0 bases and J 2 bases; nucleotides not matched to a gene: 5. CDR1 is SGHRS, CDR2 YFSETQ, per germline. In nucleotides, the CDR3 is TGCGCCAGCAGCTTGGGGCTAGCGGGGATTCAAGAGACCCAGTACTTC. Protein product: CASSLGLAGIQETQYF.

The chain links TRBV18 to TRBJ1-1; 7 positions agree with TRBD1. The germline V gene has CDR1 KGHSH and CDR2 LQKENI. The CDR3 sequence is 15 residues long. V shed 2 bases, J shed 3 bases, and the junction held 6 bases outside the gene matches. CDR3 in amino acids: CASSPRGQLDTEAFF. In DNA form, the CDR3 reads TGTGCCAGCTCACCAAGGGGACAGCTAGACACTGAAGCTTTCTTT. Looking up the rest from reference TRBV18 and TRBJ1-1 gives the full variable domain: NAGVMQNPRHLVRRRGQEARLRCSPMKGHSHVYWYRQLPEEGLKFMVYLQKENIIDESGMPKERFSAEFPKEGPSILRIQQVVRGDSAAYFCASSPRGQLDTEAFFGQGTRLTVV.

The V and J genes are TRBV11-1 and TRBJ1-1; no clear D gene. Germline V gene data show CDR1 as SGHAT and CDR2 as FQDESV (reference sequence). V lost 5 bases to trimming and J lost 8 bases, with 12 bases between them. The CDR3 sequence is 12 residues long. CDR3 bases: TGTGCCAGCAGCCCTAGACGGTCGGAAGCTTTCTTT. Translated: CASSPRRSEAFF.

This chain links TRBV27 with TRBJ2-3; 10 bases align to TRBD1. After removal of 6 bases from V and 3 bases from J, the junction contained 6 bases not matched to a gene. The CDR3 covers 15 residues. Germline V gene sequence: CDR1 MNHEY, CDR2 SMNVEV (reference sequence). The CDR3 sequence: CASRTGGVLTDTQYF. CDR3 coding DNA: TGTGCCAGCAGGACAGGGGGCGTTCTGACAGATACGCAGTATTTT.

The rearrangement joins TRBV27 to TRBJ1-2; a weak D match, TRBD1 (5 bases). Trimming took 4 bases from V and 8 from J, leaving 14 bases between them. CDR1 is MNHEY and CDR2 is SMNVEV in the germline V gene (reference sequence). The CDR3 has 13 amino acids. CDR3 nucleotide sequence: TGTGCCAGCAGTTCCCTCAGGGATAACGGCTACACCTTC. Translated: CASSSLRDNGYTF.

This chain uses TRBV6-6 with TRBJ1-5; D is perhaps TRBD1 (6 bases). V dropped 0 bases and J dropped 5 bases, with 14 bases sitting between them. Germline V CDR1 and CDR2: MNHNY, SVGAGI (reference sequence). The CDR3 runs 16 residues. Here the CDR3 reads CASSYSRGGSDQPQHF. As DNA, the CDR3 is TGTGCCAGCAGTTACTCGAGGGGGGGGTCGGATCAGCCCCAGCATTTT.

This chain uses TRBV18 with TRBJ2-1, with 8 bases lining up with TRBD1. The ends lost 2 bases at V and 9 bases at J; junction bases unmatched: 15. Looked up from germline, CDR1 is KGHSH and CDR2 is LQKENI. This CDR3 is built from 17 residues. Here the CDR3 reads CASSPLPYTQGAGEQFF. The CDR3 region has the DNA TGTGCCAGCTCACCATTACCCTACACCCAGGGGGCCGGTGAGCAGTTCTTC.

This chain joins TRBV5-1 and TRBJ1-1; 10 nucleotides match TRBD1. Germline-derived CDR1 and CDR2 are SGHRS and YFSETQ. Trimming took 0 bases from V and 7 from J; bases not matched to a gene: 6. The CDR3 length is 15 residues. The CDR3 sequence: CASSLGRQGAGEAFF. The DNA for the CDR3 is TGCGCCAGCAGCTTGGGTAGACAGGGGGCGGGTGAAGCTTTCTTT.

The chain uses TRBV5-1 and TRBJ1-1; unclear D gene. Germline CDR1 SGHRS, CDR2 YFSETQ. V lost 0 bases and J lost 4, with 10 bases in between. The CDR3 sequence is 14 residues long. CDR3 amino acids: CASSLDTKGTEAFF. The CDR3 DNA sequence: TGCGCCAGCAGCTTGGACACTAAAGGCACTGAAGCTTTCTTT. The full variable domain, with the rest looked up from reference TRBV5-1 and TRBJ1-1, is KAGVTQTPRYLIKTRGQQVTLSCSPISGHRSVSWYQQTPGQGLQFLFEYFSETQRNKGNFPGRFSGRQFSNSRSEMNVSTLELGDSALYLCASSLDTKGTEAFFGQGTRLTVV.

The rearrangement joins TRBV6-5 to TRBJ1-5; 7 nucleotides line up with TRBD1. CDR3 size: 15 residues. Germline loops: CDR1 MNHEY, CDR2 SVGAGI. Trimming cost V 5 bases and J 1 base; bases outside gene matches: 5. Here the CDR3 reads CASSGDRASNQPQHF. The CDR3 bases are TGTGCCAGCAGTGGGGACAGAGCGAGCAATCAGCCCCAGCATTTT.

The chain is built from TRBV29-1 and TRBJ2-1; D is undetermined. The CDR3 covers 11 residues. The ends were cut back, 6 bases at V and 7 bases at J, with 10 bases in the middle. The germline gives CDR1 SQVTM, CDR2 ANQGSEA. For the CDR3, the DNA is TGCAGCGTCCCCCGGTGGAATGAGCAGTTCTTC. It encodes CSVPRWNEQFF.

This sequence joins TRBV7-2 and TRBJ2-3; 12 bases line up with TRBD2. CDR3 length: 16 amino acids. V shed 3 bases, J shed 3 bases, and the junction held 4 bases outside the gene matches. From germline, CDR1 is SGHTA and CDR2 FQGNSA. This CDR3 is CASSFLLAGGTDTQYF. DNA of the CDR3: TGTGCCAGCAGCTTCCTCCTAGCGGGAGGGACAGATACGCAGTATTTT.

CDR3 in amino acids: CASSYAGASGHEQYF. The CDR3 DNA follows: TGTGCCAGCAGTTACGCTGGGGCTAGCGGCCACGAGCAGTACTTC. This rearrangement joins TRBV6-6 to TRBJ2-7; 7 positions match TRBD2. Unmatched junction bases numbered 9, after V lost 2 bases and J lost 5 bases. This CDR3 is built from 15 residues. The germline V gene encodes CDR1 MNHNY and CDR2 SVGAGI (reference sequence).

V and J are TRBV5-1 and TRBJ2-5; a weak D match, TRBD2 (5 bases). There are 15 residues in the CDR3. Deletions cut 0 bases from V and 2 bases from J, with 11 bases between. The V gene's germline CDR1 is SGHRS and CDR2 YFSETQ. The CDR3 sequence is CASSLAGSGQETQYF. The CDR3 DNA reads as TGCGCCAGCAGCTTGGCGGGGAGCGGACAAGAGACCCAGTACTTC.

V and J are TRBV6-5 and TRBJ2-1; 10 bases match TRBD2. V trimming: 4 bases; J trimming: 6 bases; junction bases outside the gene matches: 6. CDR3 length equals 15 residues. CDR1 is MNHEY and CDR2 is SVGAGI in the germline V gene. The CDR3 nucleotides are TGTGCCAGCAGTTCCGAGCGGGAGGGTACCAATGAGCAGTTCTTC. This gives the protein CASSSEREGTNEQFF.

This chain uses TRBV30 with TRBJ2-1, with 11 positions matching TRBD2. The trim removed 6 bases at V and 0 bases at J, leaving 4 bases unmatched. This CDR3 spans 15 amino acids. Germline-derived CDR1 and CDR2 are GTSNPN and SVGIG (reference sequence). CDR3 in DNA: TGTGCCTGTACCGGGACTAGCGGCTCCTACAATGAGCAGTTCTTC. It encodes CACTGTSGSYNEQFF. Full variable domain (rest looked up from reference TRBV30 and TRBJ2-1): SQTIHQWPATLVQPVGSPLSLECTVEGTSNPNLYWYRQAAGRGLQLLFYSVGIGQISSEVPQNLSASRPQDRQFILSSKKLLLSDSGFYLCACTGTSGSYNEQFFGPGTRLTVL.

The V gene is TRBV10-3, the J gene TRBJ1-1, with no clear D. Germline CDR1 reads ENHRY; CDR2 reads SYGVKD. V was cut by 0 bases and J by 11 bases, with 10 bases left in between. This CDR3 has 12 residues. Here the CDR3 DNA reads TGTGCCATCAGTGAGTCGGAGATCTGGGCTTTCTTT. It encodes CAISESEIWAFF.

The gene calls are TRBV6-1 and TRBJ2-7, with D unresolved. Trimming took off 3 bases at V and 4 bases at J, with 7 bases between the two ends. The CDR3 has 12 amino acids. Germline V gene lookup returns CDR1 MNHNS and CDR2 SASEGT. In DNA, the CDR3 is TGTGCCAGCAGTGAGTCACAGTACGAGCAGTACTTC. As protein: CASSESQYEQYF.

V is TRBV6-5 and J is TRBJ1-5; 9 bases match TRBD1. This CDR3 is 14 amino acids long. Germline V gives CDR1 MNHEY, CDR2 SVGAGI. The V and J ends lost 6 bases and 2 bases, in that order; junction bases with no gene match: 2. CDR3: CASRDRGGNQPQHF. The CDR3 nucleotides read TGTGCCAGCAGGGACAGGGGAGGCAATCAGCCCCAGCATTTT.

This clone was counted at least ten times. This chain joins TRBV7-9 and TRBJ2-7; D might be TRBD2 (6 bases). The CDR3 consists of 15 residues. The germline gives CDR1 SEHNR, CDR2 FQNEAQ (reference sequence). V was trimmed by 2 bases and J by 5 bases, leaving 16 bases between them. The CDR3 sequence is CASSLKPPEGHEQYF. CDR3 nucleotides: TGTGCCAGCAGCTTAAAGCCCCCGGAGGGGCACGAGCAGTACTTC.

This clone was seen ten or more times. This chain uses TRBV10-3 with TRBJ2-3, with D perhaps TRBD2 (6 bases). CDR1 ENHRY and CDR2 SYGVKD come from the germline V gene. There are 15 residues in the CDR3. V lost 5 bases and J 2 bases, leaving 14 bases between the germline ends. CDR3 DNA sequence: TGTGCCATCAGTTCGGGCGGGAAGCCCACAGATACGCAGTATTTT. It specifies CAISSGGKPTDTQYF.

The chain is built from TRBV28 and TRBJ1-1; D unclear. This CDR3 has 13 amino acids. Germline V lookup: CDR1 MDHEN, CDR2 SYDVKM. The V and J ends lost 7 bases and 1 base respectively, with 10 bases between them. CDR3 amino acids: CASKDRGNTEAFF. The CDR3 DNA reads TGTGCCAGCAAAGATCGGGGGAACACTGAAGCTTTCTTT.

This chain uses TRBV6-6 with TRBJ1-2; 10 nucleotides line up with TRBD1. With V trimmed by 5 bases and J by 6 bases, 12 bases remained unmatched. The CDR3 runs 16 residues. Germline loops: CDR1 MNHNY, CDR2 SVGAGI (reference sequence). The CDR3 loop is CASSRRSGQGKDGYTF. Written as DNA, the CDR3 is TGTGCCAGCAGTCGAAGATCGGGACAGGGGAAAGATGGCTACACCTTC.

The genes are TRBV28 and TRBJ1-3; D is possibly TRBD1 (5 bases). This CDR3 is built from 18 residues. With 2 bases removed from V and 2 bases from J, the gap between germline ends came to 19 bases. The germline V gene encodes CDR1 MDHEN and CDR2 SYDVKM. The CDR3 loop is CASSLLRHRRAAGNTIYF. The CDR3 DNA sequence: TGTGCCAGCAGTTTACTACGCCACCGCAGGGCGGCTGGAAACACCATATATTTT.

The V call is TRBV5-4, the J call TRBJ2-2, with D tentatively TRBD1 (6 bases). CDR1 is SGHNT and CDR2 is YYREEE in the germline V gene (reference sequence). With 0 bases removed from V and 5 bases from J, the gap between germline ends came to 11 bases. This CDR3 is built from 15 residues. The CDR3 region is CASSLALQGTGELFF. The DNA of the CDR3 is TGTGCCAGCAGCTTGGCCCTGCAGGGGACCGGGGAGCTGTTTTTT.

The table lists this clone with a count of one. The V gene is TRBV28, the J gene TRBJ2-7, with 8 bases that match TRBD1. Germline V gene data show CDR1 as MDHEN and CDR2 as SYDVKM. The CDR3 covers 15 residues. The V segment lost 1 base and the J segment 1 base; nucleotides outside the gene matches: 3. The CDR3 DNA sequence: TGTGCCAGCAGTTTATTTCGACAGGGGTCCTACGAGCAGTACTTC. It yields the protein CASSLFRQGSYEQYF.

This sequence joins TRBV29-1 and TRBJ2-5; perhaps TRBD1 as D (5 bases). Trimming left V 2 bases short and J 5 bases short, with 15 bases between. CDR1 SQVTM and CDR2 ANQGSEA come from the germline V gene. The CDR3 spans 14 residues. This chain's CDR3 is CSVEIGALGETQYF. In DNA, the CDR3 is TGCAGCGTTGAAATAGGGGCCCTAGGGGAGACCCAGTACTTC.

The chain recombines TRBV25-1 with TRBJ2-2, with D tentatively TRBD1 (6 bases). Between the trimmed V and J ends, which lost 10 bases and 4 bases, there was a span of 13 bases. This CDR3 has 13 amino acids. Germline values: CDR1 MGHDK, CDR2 SYGVNS. CDR3: CATSGHITGELFF. CDR3 bases: TGTGCCACCTCGGGACACATCACCGGGGAGCTGTTTTTT. The variable domain in full, with the rest retrieved from reference TRBV25-1 and TRBJ2-2, is EADIYQTPRYLVIGTGKKITLECSQTMGHDKMYWYQQDPGMELHLIHYSYGVNSTEKGDLSSESTVSRIRTEHFPLTLESARPSHTSQYLCATSGHITGELFFGEGSRLTVL.

The rearrangement links TRBV18 to TRBJ1-2, with 7 bases lining up with TRBD1. Germline CDR1 KGHSH, CDR2 LQKENI. The CDR3 is made up of 15 amino acids. The J segment lost 2 bases and the V segment lost 2 bases, leaving 5 bases of the junction unmatched. CDR3 loop: CASSPAQGPNYGYTF. In DNA form, the CDR3 reads TGTGCCAGCTCACCAGCACAGGGGCCAAACTATGGCTACACCTTC.